These 28 T cell receptor beta chains were all obtained from the same sample, sequenced in a study of technical replicates of blood from a handful of donors. The table came from immunoSEQ multiplex PCR; TCRdb's copy has only in-frame clones and leaves some out. The table records tens of thousands of clones, 90% to 95% of them present only once. Sequences were obtained from T cells isolated from PBMCs. These receptors originate from a human donor in good health. Some clones in this sample may be carry-over from other donors' samples.

The chain employs TRBV10-3 and TRBJ2-5; TRBD2 matches 8 bases. Trimming at V came to 7 bases and at J to 1 base, leaving 11 bases not matched to a gene. The CDR3 contains 16 residues. The germline CDR1 and CDR2 sequences are ENHRY and SYGVKD. CDR3 nucleotide sequence: TGTGCCATCAAAGCGGGGGCGGGAGAACCCCAAGAGACCCAGTACTTC. It yields the protein CAIKAGAGEPQETQYF.

The gene calls are TRBV28 and TRBJ2-1; 10 bases map to TRBD1. The CDR3 consists of 17 residues. Trimming removed 1 base from V and 8 bases from J; junction bases left unmatched: 11. CDR1 is MDHEN and CDR2 is SYDVKM in the germline V gene. DNA of the CDR3: TGTGCCAGCAGTTTATTACCGGGACAGGGGACTTCGGATGAGCAGTTCTTC. Amino acid sequence: CASSLLPGQGTSDEQFF.

V and J are TRBV29-1 and TRBJ1-2, with TRBD1 as a possible D gene (5 bases). The germline V and J ends were trimmed by 1 base and 6 bases, with 6 bases remaining between them. This CDR3 is 11 amino acids long. In germline, CDR1 is SQVTM, CDR2 ANQGSEA. In nucleotides, the CDR3 is TGCAGCGTTGAAGGACAGCATGGCTACACCTTC. Its translation: CSVEGQHGYTF.

The chain combines TRBV2 with TRBJ2-5; 13 nucleotides align to TRBD2. The CDR3 covers 18 residues. Germline CDR1 reads SNHLY; CDR2 reads FYNNEI. V was pared by 8 bases and J by 2 bases, with 14 bases of the junction left unmatched. The CDR3 nucleotides are TGTGCCAGCGGGGGGCGCACTAGCGGGGGGGAGCAACAAGAGACCCAGTACTTC. Translation gives CASGGRTSGGEQQETQYF.

The rearrangement joins TRBV25-1 to TRBJ2-7, with TRBD2 identical over 7 bases. Germline V CDR1 and CDR2: MGHDK, SYGVNS. The CDR3 is 15 residues long. The junction had 11 bases not matched to a gene; V was cut back by 3 bases and J by 6 bases. CDR3 sequence (DNA): TGTGCCAGCAGTGATGCGGCGGGAGAGGGTGGCGAGCAGTACTTC. This translates into CASSDAAGEGGEQYF.

The chain carries TRBV12-5 and TRBJ2-7; the D gene is possibly TRBD1 (6 bases). The V gene lost 7 bases and the J gene lost 0 bases, with 13 bases spanning the gap. The CDR3 runs to 14 residues. Germline V gene sequence: CDR1 LGHNT, CDR2 FRNRAP. The CDR3 nucleotides are TGTGCTAGTGCCTTCAGGGGATCCTCCTACGAGCAGTACTTC. Residues: CASAFRGSSYEQYF.

V gene TRBV14 combines with J gene TRBJ1-1, with D maybe TRBD1 (5 bases). The V and J ends lost 1 base and 8 bases respectively, with 11 bases between them. The CDR3 length is 13 residues. Germline V gene sequence: CDR1 SGHDN, CDR2 FVKESK. The CDR3 nucleotides are TGTGCCAGCAGCCAAGGCCAGGGTGGGGAAGCTTTCTTT. It codes for CASSQGQGGEAFF.

The chain is built from TRBV4-1 and TRBJ2-5; 7 nucleotides agree with TRBD2. Germline lookup yields CDR1 MGHRA and CDR2 YSYEKL. This CDR3 is 15 amino acids long. The ends lost 4 bases at V and 4 bases at J; junction bases unmatched: 9. CDR3 region: CASSLLGGGLETQYF. In DNA form, the CDR3 reads TGCGCCAGCAGCCTTTTGGGGGGAGGGTTAGAGACCCAGTACTTC.

The rearrangement links TRBV5-6 to TRBJ1-5; tentatively, D is TRBD1 (6 bases). Trimming took 0 bases from V and 0 from J, leaving 10 bases between them. The length of the CDR3 is 16 residues. The germline CDR1 and CDR2 sequences are SGHDT and YYEEEE. The CDR3 nucleotides are TGTGCCAGCAGCTTGGGGGGGCCGTATAGCAATCAGCCCCAGCATTTT. Translation gives CASSLGGPYSNQPQHF.

This chain joins TRBV7-9 and TRBJ2-3, with TRBD1 identical over 9 bases. The junction had 5 bases not matched to a gene; V was cut back by 6 bases and J by 4 bases. Germline assignment: CDR1 SEHNR and CDR2 FQNEAQ (reference sequence). The CDR3 has 14 residues. For the CDR3, the DNA is TGTGCCAGCAGTCCACGACAGGGGGCAGATACGCAGTATTTT. Its translation: CASSPRQGADTQYF.

CDR3 amino acids: CASSTRDRGAGTEAFF. The CDR3 nucleotides are TGTGCCAGCAGCACGCGGGACAGGGGCGCGGGGACTGAAGCTTTCTTT. The V gene is TRBV7-9, the J gene TRBJ1-1, with 10 bases aligning to TRBD1. The V segment lost 5 bases and the J segment 5 bases; nucleotides outside the gene matches: 11. Germline assignment: CDR1 SEHNR and CDR2 FQNEAQ (reference sequence). This CDR3 comprises 16 residues.

The gene calls are TRBV4-1 and TRBJ1-1, with D hard to call. The CDR3 is made up of 14 amino acids. Trimming pared 3 bases from V and 1 base from J, leaving 9 bases between. Germline CDR1 reads MGHRA; CDR2 reads YSYEKL. CDR3 protein: CASSHVSGNTEAFF. For the CDR3, the DNA is TGCGCCAGCAGCCACGTTTCAGGGAACACTGAAGCTTTCTTT.

This chain connects TRBV10-3 to TRBJ1-3, with a tentative D call TRBD1 (6 bases). The CDR3 length is 14 residues. Germline values: CDR1 ENHRY, CDR2 SYGVKD. V was cut by 6 bases and J by 0 bases, with 9 bases left in between. The CDR3: CAIREGGSGNTIYF. CDR3 coding DNA: TGTGCCATCAGGGAAGGGGGCTCTGGAAACACCATATATTTT.

Only one count was recorded for this clone. The chain employs TRBV2 and TRBJ1-4, with unresolved D. The CDR3 runs to 10 residues. Trimming stripped 8 bases from V and 7 bases from J, with 5 bases between. CDR1 SNHLY and CDR2 FYNNEI come from the germline V gene. CDR3 sequence: CASHSEKLFF. CDR3 DNA: TGTGCCAGCCACTCTGAAAAACTGTTTTTT.

V gene TRBV28 combines with J gene TRBJ1-1; 7 bases are a match to TRBD1. V trimming: 6 bases; J trimming: 3 bases; junction bases outside the gene matches: 7. Germline V gene data show CDR1 as MDHEN and CDR2 as SYDVKM. The CDR3 runs 14 residues. CDR3 loop: CASSRAGTDTEAFF. The CDR3 DNA is TGTGCCAGCAGCCGAGCCGGGACAGACACTGAAGCTTTCTTT.

The chain combines TRBV6-5 with TRBJ1-4; tentative D call: TRBD1 (6 bases). Germline CDR1 MNHEY, CDR2 SVGAGI. The CDR3 extends over 13 amino acids. Trimming left V 5 bases short and J 4 bases short, with 8 bases between. The CDR3 loop is CASSRTDNEKLFF. In DNA, the CDR3 is TGTGCCAGCAGTCGGACAGATAATGAAAAACTGTTTTTT.

The chain links TRBV6-5 to TRBJ2-7; 7 nucleotides match TRBD2. The CDR3 extends over 16 amino acids. Trimming cost V 4 bases and J 1 base; bases outside gene matches: 10. CDR1 and CDR2 (germline): MNHEY, SVGAGI. CDR3 sequence: CASSSPSERGSYEQYF. The CDR3 DNA reads TGTGCCAGCAGTTCCCCTAGCGAGCGGGGATCCTACGAGCAGTACTTC.

The genes are TRBV5-1 and TRBJ2-5; 8 nucleotides align to TRBD1. This CDR3 region has 12 residues. In germline, CDR1 is SGHRS, CDR2 YFSETQ. V dropped 4 bases and J dropped 5; count of bases not matched to a gene: 1. CDR3 nucleotides: TGCGCCAGCAGCCGGGACAGGGAGACCCAGTACTTC. Residues: CASSRDRETQYF.

This clone was detected only a few times. The rearrangement links TRBV6-1 to TRBJ2-7, with 9 bases fitting TRBD1. The CDR3 covers 15 residues. V shed 2 bases and J 1 base; nucleotides not matched to a gene: 3. CDR1 MNHNS and CDR2 SASEGT come from the germline V gene. The CDR3 nucleotides read TGTGCCAGCAGTGAACCGGGACAGGGATCCTACGAGCAGTACTTC. Translated, it gives CASSEPGQGSYEQYF.

The CDR3 is CASSQGGFLSDEQYF. In DNA, the CDR3 is TGCGCCAGCAGCCAAGGCGGTTTCCTTAGTGACGAGCAGTACTTC. J is TRBJ2-7 and V is TRBV4-1, with D unresolved. The CDR3 runs 15 residues. V lost 1 base, J lost 5 bases, and 15 bases lay in between. Germline CDR1 and CDR2: MGHRA and YSYEKL.

The chain links TRBV15 to TRBJ2-7; 7 positions agree with TRBD2. This CDR3 has 15 amino acids. Germline CDR1 and CDR2: LNHNV and YYDKDF (reference sequence). Trimming removed 0 bases from V and 5 bases from J; junction bases left unmatched: 7. This CDR3 is CATSRDVAGVDEQYF. The CDR3 DNA is TGTGCCACCAGCAGAGATGTCGCGGGAGTTGACGAGCAGTACTTC.

This clone was counted ten times or more. The rearrangement links TRBV19 to TRBJ2-5, with TRBD1 as a possible D gene (5 bases). Germline lookup yields CDR1 LNHDA and CDR2 SQIVND (reference sequence). The length of the CDR3 is 16 residues. V lost 5 bases and J lost 0, with 16 bases in between. The CDR3 nucleotides are TGTGCCAGTAGTGGGGCGGACCTACCGTACCAAGAGACCCAGTACTTC. The encoded protein is CASSGADLPYQETQYF. Filled out from reference TRBV19 and TRBJ2-5, the complete variable domain reads DGGITQSPKYLFRKEGQNVTLSCEQNLNHDAMYWYRQDPGQGLRLIYYSQIVNDFQKGDIAEGYSVSREKKESFPLTVTSAQKNPTAFYLCASSGADLPYQETQYFGPGTRLLVL.

V is TRBV28 and J is TRBJ2-7; TRBD1 aligns across 8 bases. CDR3 length: 14 residues. Germline lookup yields CDR1 MDHEN and CDR2 SYDVKM. V shed 6 bases and J 1 base; nucleotides not matched to a gene: 5. For the CDR3, the DNA is TGTGCCAGCAGGACAACAGGGGGTTCCTACGAGCAGTACTTC. Translating it yields CASRTTGGSYEQYF.

The chain employs TRBV15 and TRBJ1-6; 7 bases are shared with TRBD1. Trimming cost V 2 bases and J 5 bases; bases outside gene matches: 3. The CDR3 spans 15 residues. CDR1 and CDR2 from the germline V gene are LNHNV and YYDKDF (reference sequence). The CDR3 DNA reads TGTGCCACCAGCAGACCGACAGGGAATAATTCACCCCTCCACTTT. Translation: CATSRPTGNNSPLHF.

V gene TRBV30 combines with J gene TRBJ1-5, with D maybe TRBD1 (5 bases). The V and J ends lost 0 bases and 5 bases respectively, with 20 bases between them. Germline V lookup: CDR1 GTSNPN, CDR2 SVGIG (reference sequence). This CDR3 has 17 residues. CDR3 nucleotides: TGTGCCTGGAGTGTAGGGGTTAGTGGGCCGGACGATCAGCCCCAGCATTTT. Its protein product is CAWSVGVSGPDDQPQHF.

V usage is TRBV5-1 and J usage is TRBJ1-6, with TRBD1 identical over 7 bases. Per germline, CDR1 SGHRS and CDR2 YFSETQ. V trimming: 2 bases; J trimming: 5 bases; junction bases outside the gene matches: 4. This CDR3 region has 15 residues. This CDR3 reads CASSFSGTDNSPLHF. The CDR3 bases are TGCGCCAGCAGCTTCTCCGGGACAGATAATTCACCCCTCCACTTT.

The V call is TRBV5-1, the J call TRBJ2-3; TRBD1 matches 9 bases. The J segment lost 6 bases and the V segment lost 4 bases, leaving 9 bases of the junction unmatched. The CDR3 runs 15 residues. Germline values: CDR1 SGHRS, CDR2 YFSETQ. CDR3 in DNA: TGCGCCAGCAGCCTGACAGGGGGAGAAGGTGATACGCAGTATTTT. Translation: CASSLTGGEGDTQYF.

The V call is TRBV29-1, the J call TRBJ2-1, with no clear D. This CDR3 has 11 residues. The V gene lost 4 bases and the J gene lost 7 bases, with 8 bases spanning the gap. CDR1 is SQVTM and CDR2 is ANQGSEA in the germline V gene. The CDR3 DNA is TGCAGCGTTGTTCAGAAAAATGAGCAGTTCTTC. It translates to CSVVQKNEQFF.